These 23 T cell receptor beta chains share one sample of origin, sequenced in a study of blood T cell repertoires in COVID-19. TCRdb's copy holds only in-frame clones and misses some; the assay was immunoSEQ multiplex PCR. In the table there are 300,000 to 400,000 clones, about nine tenths of which are singletons. The sequenced sample consisted of peripheral blood. The receptors were gathered from a woman aged 25-40 years with COVID-19, enrolled during active disease.

The chain joins TRBV4-1 to TRBJ2-1, with a possible D match to TRBD2 (5 bases). CDR3 length: 14 amino acids. V dropped 1 base and J dropped 6 bases, with 10 bases sitting between them. In germline, CDR1 is MGHRA, CDR2 YSYEKL. For the CDR3, the DNA is TGCGCCAGCAGCCAAGGGTTCACTAGCAATGAGCAGTTCTTC. This encodes CASSQGFTSNEQFF.

The chain recombines TRBV28 with TRBJ1-4; D not resolved. Germline CDR1 MDHEN, CDR2 SYDVKM. The length of the CDR3 is 13 residues. V was shortened by 2 bases and J by 6 bases, with 7 bases between the two germline ends. CDR3: CASSLTGYEKLFF. In DNA, the CDR3 is TGTGCCAGCAGTTTAACGGGGTATGAAAAACTGTTTTTT.

CDR3 coding DNA: TGTGCCAGCAGCTTAGGACTAGCGGGAGGGCCGATCACCGGGGAGCTGTTTTTT. As protein: CASSLGLAGGPITGELFF. The chain employs TRBV7-2 and TRBJ2-2; 14 bases match TRBD2. This CDR3 is built from 18 residues. Germline loops: CDR1 SGHTA, CDR2 FQGNSA. Trimming removed 1 base from V and 4 bases from J; junction bases left unmatched: 5.

The gene calls are TRBV19 and TRBJ2-1, with a possible D match to TRBD2 (6 bases). Germline loops: CDR1 LNHDA, CDR2 SQIVND (reference sequence). The V gene lost 2 bases and the J gene lost 8 bases, with 16 bases spanning the gap. The CDR3 extends over 15 amino acids. CDR3 nucleotides: TGTGCCAGTAGTATATCGGGGGTAGTAGGGTATGAGCAGTTCTTC. Translated: CASSISGVVGYEQFF.

This rearrangement joins TRBV11-3 to TRBJ1-3, with unresolved D. V lost 10 bases and J 3 bases, leaving 16 bases between the germline ends. In germline, CDR1 is SGHNT, CDR2 YENEEA. The CDR3 sequence is 14 residues long. This chain's CDR3 is CAICRMRLGNTIYF. In DNA, the CDR3 is TGTGCCATTTGTAGGATGCGACTTGGAAACACCATATATTTT. Together with reference TRBV11-3 and TRBJ1-3, the CDR3 gives the full variable domain: EAGVVQSPRYKIIEKKQPVAFWCNPISGHNTLYWYLQNLGQGPELLIRYENEEAVDDSQLPKDRFSAERLKGVDSTLKIQPAELGDSAVYLCAICRMRLGNTIYFGEGSWLTVV.

The chain combines TRBV30 with TRBJ1-4, with 8 bases that match TRBD1. The CDR3 sequence is 15 residues long. V was clipped by 2 bases and J by 8 bases; unmatched bases: 10. Germline loops: CDR1 GTSNPN, CDR2 SVGIG (reference sequence). CDR3 DNA sequence: TGTGCCTGGAGTCTATTGACAGGGGTGGGGGAAAAACTGTTTTTT. It is translated as CAWSLLTGVGEKLFF.

This clone occurred a few times. The rearrangement uses TRBV5-5 and TRBJ2-2; TRBD2 might be the D (6 bases). V gave up 2 bases and J gave up 7 bases, with 15 bases separating them. Germline CDR1 is SGHKS and CDR2 is YYEKEE (reference sequence). The CDR3 length is 15 residues. The CDR3 region is CASSFFGTPGGELFF. CDR3 in DNA: TGTGCCAGCAGCTTTTTCGGGACTCCAGGCGGGGAGCTGTTTTTT.

V and J are TRBV9 and TRBJ2-1; 8 bases agree with TRBD2. Trimming removed 7 bases from V and 3 bases from J; junction bases left unmatched: 0. The CDR3 loop spans 12 amino acids. Germline lookup yields CDR1 SGDLS and CDR2 YYNGEE. The CDR3 loop reads CASGTSYNEQFF. For the CDR3, the DNA is TGTGCCAGCGGGACTAGCTACAATGAGCAGTTCTTC.

This chain uses TRBV20-1 with TRBJ1-1, with D unresolved. The germline V gene has CDR1 DFQATT and CDR2 SNEGSKA (reference sequence). This CDR3 is 11 amino acids long. The CDR3 nucleotides read TGCACCCCCCAAGAGGGCACTGAAGCTTTCTTT. Its translation is CTPQEGTEAFF.

This chain links TRBV2 with TRBJ1-1; the D gene is possibly TRBD1 (5 bases). Trimming took 6 bases from V and 1 from J, leaving 9 bases between them. This CDR3 region has 13 residues. Germline V gene data show CDR1 as SNHLY and CDR2 as FYNNEI. In DNA form, the CDR3 reads TGTGCCAGCAGCCAACAGGAGAACACTGAAGCTTTCTTT. Protein: CASSQQENTEAFF.

The gene calls are TRBV9 and TRBJ2-5, with D possibly matching TRBD1 (6 bases). This CDR3 region has 16 residues. Germline lookup yields CDR1 SGDLS and CDR2 YYNGEE. Trimming stripped 3 bases from V and 1 base from J, with 16 bases between. The CDR3 spells CASSEAPQGIQETQYF. In DNA form, the CDR3 reads TGTGCCAGCAGCGAGGCACCACAGGGAATCCAAGAGACCCAGTACTTC.

Here the CDR3 DNA reads TGTGCCAGCAGTTTAATCGACAGGGTGGGAGAGACCCAGTACTTC. Amino acid sequence: CASSLIDRVGETQYF. The chain couples TRBV6-5 to TRBJ2-5; 7 bases line up with TRBD1. V dropped 4 bases and J dropped 4; count of bases not matched to a gene: 9. Germline loops: CDR1 MNHEY, CDR2 SVGAGI. The length of the CDR3 is 15 residues.

The V gene is TRBV19, the J gene TRBJ1-2, with TRBD1 matching 9 bases. The CDR3 is 14 residues long. The V gene's germline CDR1 is LNHDA and CDR2 SQIVND (reference sequence). V dropped 5 bases and J dropped 9; count of bases not matched to a gene: 10. The CDR3 DNA reads TGTGCCAGTAGTCCGTCGCCCGGGACAGGGAGCTACACCTTC. This translates into CASSPSPGTGSYTF.

The chain employs TRBV2 and TRBJ2-2, with a possible D match to TRBD2 (5 bases). Trimming removed 7 bases at V and 0 bases at J, with 9 bases between. This CDR3 has 14 amino acids. CDR1 is SNHLY and CDR2 is FYNNEI in the germline V gene. The CDR3 region is CASNPLANTGELFF. In DNA form, the CDR3 reads TGTGCCAGCAACCCACTAGCGAACACCGGGGAGCTGTTTTTT.

V is TRBV9 and J is TRBJ2-1; unclear D gene. The germline V gene has CDR1 SGDLS and CDR2 YYNGEE. Trimming left V 0 bases short and J 0 bases short, with 16 bases between. There are 18 residues in the CDR3. The CDR3 DNA follows: TGTGCCAGCAGCGTAGCTACTGCAGGTTACAGCTCCTACAATGAGCAGTTCTTC. Its translation is CASSVATAGYSSYNEQFF.

This rearrangement joins TRBV28 to TRBJ2-2, with D perhaps TRBD2 (6 bases). V lost 7 bases and J 1 base, leaving 10 bases between the germline ends. This CDR3 has 14 amino acids. Germline V gene lookup returns CDR1 MDHEN and CDR2 SYDVKM. CDR3 bases: TGTGCCAGCAAAAATAGCGGGAACACCGGGGAGCTGTTTTTT. Encoded protein: CASKNSGNTGELFF.

On this clone itself: Distinct nucleotide sequences in the sample also encode this CDR3. The chain is built from TRBV28 and TRBJ1-2; 7 nucleotides match TRBD1. CDR1 MDHEN and CDR2 SYDVKM come from the germline V gene. The CDR3 has 14 amino acids. V trimming: 5 bases; J trimming: 2 bases; junction bases outside the gene matches: 5. The CDR3 sequence: CASSINRGNYGYTF. The CDR3 DNA reads TGTGCCAGCAGTATCAACAGGGGCAACTATGGCTACACCTTC.

This chain connects TRBV11-3 to TRBJ2-3, with a weak D call TRBD1 (6 bases). With 5 bases removed from V and 0 bases from J, the gap between germline ends came to 12 bases. CDR3 length equals 15 residues. CDR1 SGHNT and CDR2 YENEEA come from the germline V gene. For the CDR3, the DNA is TGTGCCAGCAGCACCAGGGGTCCGAGCACAGATACGCAGTATTTT. This codes for CASSTRGPSTDTQYF.

The chain links TRBV4-1 to TRBJ1-4, with D hard to call. The V and J ends lost 1 base and 3 bases respectively, with 12 bases between them. Germline values: CDR1 MGHRA, CDR2 YSYEKL. CDR3 size: 16 residues. CDR3 amino acids: CASSQGGSSANEKLFF. As DNA, the CDR3 is TGCGCCAGCAGCCAAGGAGGGAGTAGTGCTAATGAAAAACTGTTTTTT.

This chain connects TRBV9 to TRBJ1-2; unclear D gene. Germline V gene lookup returns CDR1 SGDLS and CDR2 YYNGEE. Trimming took 3 bases from V and 0 from J, leaving 9 bases between them. This CDR3 has 14 residues. CDR3 in DNA: TGTGCCAGCAGCGACCGGGGTTCTAACTATGGCTACACCTTC. Its protein product is CASSDRGSNYGYTF.

V gene TRBV6-5 combines with J gene TRBJ1-1; the D is unclear. V was cut by 0 bases and J by 2 bases, with 10 bases left in between. Germline V lookup: CDR1 MNHEY, CDR2 SVGAGI. The CDR3 extends over 15 amino acids. DNA of the CDR3: TGTGCCAGCAGTTACTCCCTGGGCGTAAACACTGAAGCTTTCTTT. Protein product: CASSYSLGVNTEAFF.

The chain couples TRBV6-6 to TRBJ1-2, with a possible D match to TRBD1 (5 bases). Between the trimmed V and J ends, which lost 5 bases and 8 bases, there was a span of 15 bases. The germline V gene has CDR1 MNHNY and CDR2 SVGAGI (reference sequence). CDR3 length equals 13 residues. The CDR3 sequence: CASSPEGAGGYTF. CDR3 nucleotide sequence: TGTGCCAGCAGTCCCGAAGGGGCGGGGGGCTACACCTTC.

V usage is TRBV7-2 and J usage is TRBJ2-5; possibly TRBD1 for D (6 bases). The CDR3 is 14 amino acids. Germline CDR1 and CDR2: SGHTA and FQGNSA. V lost 1 base to trimming and J lost 2 bases, with 8 bases between them. The CDR3 DNA reads TGTGCCAGCAGCTTAGGCAGGGGACAAGAGACCCAGTACTTC. Amino acids: CASSLGRGQETQYF.